This TCR beta chain was sequenced for a study of T cells in tuberculosis. Overall study context: A South African cohort included IGRA-negative adolescents, latently infected IGRA-positive adolescents and adults with active tuberculosis. Notes on the study in general: GMM-specific TCRs were nearer to active tuberculosis alpha repertoires, suggesting expansion.

A word on this clone: Its antigen is unknown.

Each clinical donor contributed on average around 92,000 T cells from unsorted cryopreserved PBMC. CDR1 and CDR2 (germline): SGHTA, FQGNSA. Trimming removed 5 bases from V and 2 bases from J, with 15 bases in between. This CDR3 is built from 15 residues. This table comes from immunoSEQ multiplex PCR, and its TCRdb copy is limited to in-frame clones, with some not included. The data show under 50,000 clones, roughly 96% seen once. The clonotype was recovered from a donor between 5 and 29 years old with latent tuberculosis or without tuberculosis infection. V gene TRBV7-2 combines with J gene TRBJ1-2; D is ambiguous. Sample: PBMCs. CDR3 DNA sequence: TGTGCCAGCAGCGCACCCTGGGAGGTCAACTATGGCTACACCTTC. Amino acids: CASSAPWEVNYGYTF.